The T cell receptor (beta chain) described here comes from a study of T-cell reconstitution after alpha-beta-depleted transplantation in children. General study points: One year post-transplant, T-cell counts and diversity were largely derived from T cells produced anew. Expanded clones from the graft, numbering several hundred, reportedly supplied alpha-beta T cells about two months after transplant.

The TCRbeta library was prepared with unique molecular identifiers. Each CDR3 protein gets one entry after TCRdb re-called the PCR reads with MiXCR. The table has around 800,000 distinct CDR3 sequences, about 16% seen once; the top ten hold about 5%. Germline V lookup: CDR1 SGDLS, CDR2 YYNGEE. This CDR3 contains 14 residues. V was clipped by 1 base and J by 4 bases; unmatched bases: 1. This clonotype was seen only a few times. Its antigen is currently unknown. The receptor was isolated from a male patient younger than 18 who had a stem cell transplant for acute lymphoblastic leukemia, so the T cells may come from the graft donor. The J gene is TRBJ2-1, the V gene TRBV9, with 8 bases lining up with TRBD2. Specimen: PBMCs, mostly from graft donor cells, collected 360 days after TCRalphabeta/CD19-depleted stem cell transplant. In nucleotides, the CDR3 is TGTGCCAGCAGCGTACCTAGCGGGTACAATGAGCAGTTCTTC. Amino acids: CASSVPSGYNEQFF.